The next 27 T cell receptor beta chains were all read from a single sample in a study of STAT5B mutations in CD4+ large granular lymphocyte leukemia. Clones were sequenced by immunoSEQ multiplex PCR, and TCRdb holds only the in-frame ones, with some missing. The data contain some 20,000 clones, 60% to 85% of them singletons. Sequencing was carried out using CD4+ T cells from blood buffy coats. These receptors were taken from a human donor in good health.

The V and J genes are TRBV28 and TRBJ1-5; D gene unclear. V was shortened by 6 bases and J by 3 bases, with 9 bases between the two germline ends. The CDR3 has 13 residues. CDR1 MDHEN and CDR2 SYDVKM come from the germline V gene. For the CDR3, the DNA is TGTGCCAGCAGAACGGACGCCAATCAGCCCCAGCATTTT. Amino acids: CASRTDANQPQHF. The whole variable domain, filled in from reference TRBV28 and TRBJ1-5, reads DVKVTQSSRYLVKRTGEKVFLECVQDMDHENMFWYRQDPGLGLRLIYFSYDVKMKEKGDIPEGYSVSREKKERFSLILESASTNQTSMYLCASRTDANQPQHFGDGTRLSIL.

Here the CDR3 reads CATCRDVMNTEAFF. In DNA form, the CDR3 reads TGTGCCACTTGCCGGGACGTTATGAACACTGAAGCTTTCTTT. The genes are TRBV15 and TRBJ1-1; D might be TRBD1 (5 bases). Trimming left V 9 bases short and J 0 bases short, with 14 bases between. This CDR3 contains 14 residues. Germline values: CDR1 LNHNV, CDR2 YYDKDF (reference sequence).

This chain uses TRBV6-6 with TRBJ2-2; D not certain. Between the trimmed V and J ends, which lost 6 bases and 7 bases, there was a span of 3 bases. Per germline, CDR1 MNHNY and CDR2 SVGAGI (reference sequence). This CDR3 has 10 residues. This CDR3 is CASRRGELFF. The CDR3 nucleotides are TGTGCCAGCAGACGCGGGGAGCTGTTTTTT.

In nucleotides, the CDR3 is TGTGCCAGCAGTCCCGGGACTAGCGGGTTCTTCACAGATACGCAGTATTTT. Encoded protein: CASSPGTSGFFTDTQYF. The V gene is TRBV27, the J gene TRBJ2-3; the match to TRBD2 covers 12 bases. The CDR3 has 17 residues. J gave up 2 bases and V 5 bases, and 8 bases lay outside the gene matches. Germline values: CDR1 MNHEY, CDR2 SMNVEV (reference sequence).

The V and J genes are TRBV11-2 and TRBJ1-1, with a tentative D call TRBD1 (5 bases). The CDR3 sequence is 14 residues long. V was cut by 5 bases and J by 3 bases, with 13 bases left in between. CDR1 and CDR2 from the germline V gene are SGHAT and FQNNGV. The CDR3 spells CASSRGHVDTEAFF. DNA of the CDR3: TGTGCCAGCAGCCGTGGACACGTTGACACTGAAGCTTTCTTT.

The chain joins TRBV18 to TRBJ2-6; D uncertain. CDR3 length: 17 amino acids. The V end lost 3 bases, the J end lost 3 bases, and 15 bases lay between the germline ends. Germline CDR1 reads KGHSH; CDR2 reads LQKENI. The CDR3 DNA follows: TGTGCCAGCTCACCCTCCGACATAACTCTTGGGGCCAACGTCCTGACTTTC. Amino acids: CASSPSDITLGANVLTF.

The chain links TRBV10-3 to TRBJ2-1; possibly TRBD1 for D (8 bases). V was shortened by 7 bases and J by 8 bases, with 15 bases between the two germline ends. Germline V lookup: CDR1 ENHRY, CDR2 SYGVKD. The length of the CDR3 is 13 residues. In DNA, the CDR3 is TGTGCCATCAACAGGGGGGGGAATGATGAGCAGTTCTTC. It is translated as CAINRGGNDEQFF.

This clone has more than one count but fewer than ten. This rearrangement joins TRBV7-9 to TRBJ1-5; perhaps TRBD1 as D (6 bases). Germline CDR1 is SEHNR and CDR2 is FQNEAQ (reference sequence). The CDR3 consists of 15 residues. The V and J ends lost 1 base and 5 bases respectively, with 12 bases between them. CDR3 protein: CASSLGAAGDQPQHF. The DNA of the CDR3 is TGTGCCAGCAGCTTAGGGGCGGCAGGGGATCAGCCCCAGCATTTT.

The genes are TRBV10-3 and TRBJ1-2; D gene unclear. This CDR3 region has 14 residues. Germline-derived CDR1 and CDR2 are ENHRY and SYGVKD. Trimming stripped 10 bases from V and 0 bases from J, with 15 bases between. CDR3 in amino acids: CATQGRFPNYGYTF. The CDR3 bases are TGTGCCACCCAAGGGAGATTTCCTAACTATGGCTACACCTTC.

J is TRBJ1-2 and V is TRBV28; D not resolved. V lost 2 bases to trimming and J lost 8 bases, with 12 bases between them. This CDR3 contains 13 residues. Germline CDR1 reads MDHEN; CDR2 reads SYDVKM. CDR3 loop: CASSLVRMGGYTF. As DNA, the CDR3 is TGTGCCAGCAGTTTAGTTAGGATGGGAGGCTACACCTTC.

The CDR3 reads CASSLARGDYGYTF. The CDR3 region has the DNA TGCGCCAGCAGCTTGGCCCGGGGCGACTATGGCTACACCTTC. The rearrangement uses TRBV5-1 and TRBJ1-2; TRBD1 might be the D (5 bases). The CDR3 totals 14 residues. Germline-derived CDR1 and CDR2 are SGHRS and YFSETQ. V was shortened by 0 bases and J by 3 bases, with 9 bases between the two germline ends.

J is TRBJ1-2 and V is TRBV6-1, with 7 positions matching TRBD1. After removal of 2 bases from V and 8 bases from J, the junction contained 8 bases not matched to a gene. The CDR3 consists of 14 residues. The germline CDR1 and CDR2 sequences are MNHNS and SASEGT. Here the CDR3 reads CASSETKGARGYTF. CDR3 bases: TGTGCCAGCAGTGAAACGAAGGGGGCTCGAGGCTACACCTTC.

The V call is TRBV5-1, the J call TRBJ1-2; 10 bases line up with TRBD1. The CDR3 has 15 amino acids. Germline CDR1 is SGHRS and CDR2 is YFSETQ. V lost 4 bases to trimming and J lost 4 bases; unmatched junction nucleotides: 7. The CDR3 reads CASSRGTGEPYGYTF. DNA for the CDR3: TGCGCCAGCAGCCGAGGGACAGGGGAACCCTATGGCTACACCTTC.

The rearrangement joins TRBV5-5 to TRBJ2-7; 7 bases align to TRBD2. CDR1 SGHKS and CDR2 YYEKEE come from the germline V gene (reference sequence). The CDR3 totals 14 residues. J was trimmed by 2 bases and V by 4 bases; bases with no gene match: 6. CDR3 region: CASSAGVIAYEQYF. In nucleotides, the CDR3 is TGTGCCAGCAGCGCGGGAGTGATCGCCTACGAGCAGTACTTC. Full variable domain (outside the CDR3, taken from reference TRBV5-5 and TRBJ2-7): DAGVTQSPTHLIKTRGQQVTLRCSPISGHKSVSWYQQVLGQGPQFIFQYYEKEERGRGNFPDRFSARQFPNYSSELNVNALLLGDSALYLCASSAGVIAYEQYFGPGTRLTVT.

This clone came up a few times. This chain connects TRBV5-1 to TRBJ1-1, with 9 bases that match TRBD1. This CDR3 has 13 amino acids. V dropped 4 bases and J dropped 7; count of bases not matched to a gene: 5. Germline V gives CDR1 SGHRS, CDR2 YFSETQ. The CDR3 nucleotides read TGCGCCAGCAGCAACGGACAGGGGAATGAAGCTTTCTTT. Translated, it gives CASSNGQGNEAFF.

The chain carries TRBV7-2 and TRBJ2-5; 12 nucleotides align to TRBD1. Germline V CDR1 and CDR2: SGHTA, FQGNSA. The CDR3 has 14 amino acids. V was clipped by 1 base and J by 13 bases; unmatched bases: 7. Here the CDR3 DNA reads TGTGCCAGCAGCTTAGGGGGACAGGGGGCGAAGGCGTACTTC. Protein product: CASSLGGQGAKAYF.

The chain is built from TRBV4-2 and TRBJ2-3; no reliable D call. The V and J ends lost 4 bases and 6 bases respectively, with 8 bases between them. Per germline, CDR1 LGHNA and CDR2 YNFKEQ. The CDR3 contains 12 residues. The CDR3 here is CASSPDRDTQYF. As DNA, the CDR3 is TGTGCCAGCAGCCCGGATCGGGATACGCAGTATTTT.

The chain has TRBV5-1 and TRBJ2-3; perhaps TRBD1 as D (6 bases). CDR1 is SGHRS and CDR2 is YFSETQ in the germline V gene. The CDR3 is 14 amino acids. V gave up 5 bases and J gave up 6 bases, with 16 bases separating them. The CDR3 spells CASRPGTGSDTQYF. The CDR3 nucleotides are TGCGCCAGCAGACCAGGAACAGGGAGCGATACGCAGTATTTT. The complete variable domain, with remaining parts taken from reference TRBV5-1 and TRBJ2-3, reads KAGVTQTPRYLIKTRGQQVTLSCSPISGHRSVSWYQQTPGQGLQFLFEYFSETQRNKGNFPGRFSGRQFSNSRSEMNVSTLELGDSALYLCASRPGTGSDTQYFGPGTRLTVL.

This clone appeared a few times. V gene TRBV2 combines with J gene TRBJ2-7, with 8 bases matching TRBD2. The germline CDR1 and CDR2 sequences are SNHLY and FYNNEI. The CDR3 extends over 15 amino acids. J was trimmed by 1 base and V by 5 bases; bases with no gene match: 7. DNA for the CDR3: TGTGCCAGCAGTCTAAGACTAGCGCTGTCCTACGAGCAGTACTTC. It encodes CASSLRLALSYEQYF.

The CDR3 DNA sequence: TGCGCCAGCAGCCGCCCAGGGGGCTCCGGGATCTCCTACGAGCAGTACTTC. It specifies CASSRPGGSGISYEQYF. This chain joins TRBV5-1 and TRBJ2-5, with 8 positions matching TRBD1. Near its end, the DNA agrees better with TRBJ2-7, so the J call may be wrong. Germline V gene sequence: CDR1 SGHRS, CDR2 YFSETQ. CDR3 size: 17 residues.

The chain is built from TRBV7-2 and TRBJ2-7; tentative D call: TRBD2 (5 bases). The germline gives CDR1 SGHTA, CDR2 FQGNSA. This CDR3 region has 15 residues. V was cut by 5 bases and J by 3 bases, with 17 bases left in between. CDR3 DNA: TGTGCCAGCAGCGACTATAGCACCTCAGTCTACGAGCAGTACTTC. Its translation is CASSDYSTSVYEQYF.

V is TRBV7-2 and J is TRBJ1-1; 7 positions agree with TRBD1. The trim removed 5 bases at V and 4 bases at J, leaving 10 bases unmatched. The CDR3 is 15 residues long. Germline V gene lookup returns CDR1 SGHTA and CDR2 FQGNSA. In DNA form, the CDR3 reads TGTGCCAGCAGCCCTCCAGGGACAGCCTTCACTGAAGCTTTCTTT. It codes for CASSPPGTAFTEAFF.

The chain uses TRBV4-1 and TRBJ1-1; possibly TRBD1 for D (6 bases). V shed 1 base and J shed 0 bases, with 9 bases lying between them. CDR1 MGHRA and CDR2 YSYEKL come from the germline V gene. This CDR3 has 15 amino acids. The chain's CDR3 is CASSQGGPVNTEAFF. The CDR3 DNA sequence: TGCGCCAGCAGCCAAGGGGGGCCAGTGAACACTGAAGCTTTCTTT.

The J gene is TRBJ1-2, the V gene TRBV6-1, with D maybe TRBD1 (5 bases). The CDR3 is 14 residues long. The V gene's germline CDR1 is MNHNS and CDR2 SASEGT. V was clipped by 2 bases and J by 4 bases, with 11 bases between them. In DNA form, the CDR3 reads TGTGCCAGCAGTGAACAGGGCGGGATCTATGGCTACACCTTC. This encodes CASSEQGGIYGYTF.

The V call is TRBV7-2, the J call TRBJ1-5; weak D call: TRBD1 (6 bases). The CDR3 length is 15 residues. Per the germline V gene, CDR1 is SGHTA and CDR2 is FQGNSA. Trimming took off 0 bases at V and 3 bases at J, with 9 bases between the two ends. In nucleotides, the CDR3 is TGTGCCAGCAGCTTAGCCGGACAGCTCAATCAGCCCCAGCATTTT. Its translation: CASSLAGQLNQPQHF.

The rearrangement joins TRBV5-6 to TRBJ2-2; no clear D gene. V lost 1 base and J lost 5, with 9 bases in between. The CDR3 runs to 14 residues. CDR1 SGHDT and CDR2 YYEEEE come from the germline V gene. The CDR3 coding sequence is TGTGCCAGCAGCTTGTTGGGCGAAACCGGGGAGCTGTTTTTT. This sequence encodes CASSLLGETGELFF.

This clone was seen just once. The J gene is TRBJ2-1, the V gene TRBV6-5; 7 bases match TRBD1. Per the germline V gene, CDR1 is MNHEY and CDR2 is SVGAGI. Unmatched junction bases numbered 9, after V lost 2 bases and J lost 5 bases. The length of the CDR3 is 16 residues. The CDR3 reads CASSYRTGPINNEQFF. The CDR3 nucleotides are TGTGCCAGCAGTTACCGGACAGGCCCGATTAACAATGAGCAGTTCTTC.